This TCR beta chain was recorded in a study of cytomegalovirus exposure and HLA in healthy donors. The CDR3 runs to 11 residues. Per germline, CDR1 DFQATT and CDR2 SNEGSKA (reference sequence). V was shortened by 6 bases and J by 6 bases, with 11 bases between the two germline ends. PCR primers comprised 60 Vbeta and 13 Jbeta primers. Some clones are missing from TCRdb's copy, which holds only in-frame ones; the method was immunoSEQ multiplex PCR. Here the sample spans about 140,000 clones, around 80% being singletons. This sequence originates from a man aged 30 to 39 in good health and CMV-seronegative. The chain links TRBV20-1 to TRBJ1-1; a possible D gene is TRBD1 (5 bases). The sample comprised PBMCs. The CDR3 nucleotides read TGCAGTGCAGCAGGGTTTCCTGAAGCTTTCTTT. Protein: CSAAGFPEAFF.